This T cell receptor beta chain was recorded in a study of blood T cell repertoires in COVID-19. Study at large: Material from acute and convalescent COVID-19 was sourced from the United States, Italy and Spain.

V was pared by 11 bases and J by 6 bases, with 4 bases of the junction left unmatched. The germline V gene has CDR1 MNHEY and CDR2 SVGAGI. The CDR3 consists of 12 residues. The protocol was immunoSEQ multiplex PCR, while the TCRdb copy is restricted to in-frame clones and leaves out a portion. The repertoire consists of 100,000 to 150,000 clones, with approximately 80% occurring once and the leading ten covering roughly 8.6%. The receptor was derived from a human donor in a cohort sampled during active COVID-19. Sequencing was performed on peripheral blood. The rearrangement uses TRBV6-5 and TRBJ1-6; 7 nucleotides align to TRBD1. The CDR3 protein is CAATGFNSPLHF. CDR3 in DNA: TGTGCCGCGACAGGGTTTAATTCACCCCTCCACTTT.